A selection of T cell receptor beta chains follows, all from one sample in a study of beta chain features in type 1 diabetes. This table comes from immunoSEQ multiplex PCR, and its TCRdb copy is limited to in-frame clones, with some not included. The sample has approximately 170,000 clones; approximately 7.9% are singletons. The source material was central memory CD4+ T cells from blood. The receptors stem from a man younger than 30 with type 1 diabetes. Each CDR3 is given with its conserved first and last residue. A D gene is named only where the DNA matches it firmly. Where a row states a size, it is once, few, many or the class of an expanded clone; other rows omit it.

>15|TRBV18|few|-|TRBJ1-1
CASSPQKDSTSEAFF
TGTGCCAGCTCACCACAGAAGGACAGTACCAGTGAAGCTTTCTTT
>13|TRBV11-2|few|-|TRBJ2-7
CASSVGTPDEQYF
TGTGCCAGCAGCGTCGGGACACCAGACGAGCAGTACTTC
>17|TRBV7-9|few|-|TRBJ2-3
CASSSGGPRPGTDTQYF
TGTGCCAGCAGCTCAGGAGGGCCCCGGCCTGGCACAGATACGCAGTATTTT
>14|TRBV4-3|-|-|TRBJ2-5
CASSQVTGRETQYF
TGCGCCAGCAGCCAAGTGACAGGTCGGGAGACCCAGTACTTC
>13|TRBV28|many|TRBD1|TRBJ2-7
CASEGTGGYEQYF
TGTGCCAGCGAGGGGACAGGGGGCTACGAGCAGTACTTC
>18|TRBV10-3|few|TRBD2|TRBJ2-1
CAISGSSGGEYRYNEQFF
TGTGCCATCAGTGGATCCAGCGGGGGGGAGTACCGCTACAATGAGCAGTTCTTC
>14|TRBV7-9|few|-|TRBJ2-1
CASSLTIPSAEQFF
TGTGCCAGCAGCTTAACTATTCCTTCGGCCGAGCAGTTCTTC
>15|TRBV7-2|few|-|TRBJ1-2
CASSLVAGENYGYTF
TGTGCCAGCAGCTTAGTGGCAGGGGAAAACTATGGCTACACCTTC
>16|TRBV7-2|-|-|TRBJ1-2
CASSLSGGGGYYGYTF
TGTGCCAGCAGCTTAAGTGGAGGCGGGGGTTATTATGGCTACACCTTC
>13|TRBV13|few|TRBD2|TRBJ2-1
CASSLREGDEQFF
TGTGCCAGCAGCCTCCGGGAGGGGGATGAGCAGTTCTTC
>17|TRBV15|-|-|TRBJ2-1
CATSRVSGVGSYNEQFF
TGTGCCACCAGCAGAGTTTCAGGGGTAGGATCCTACAATGAGCAGTTCTTC
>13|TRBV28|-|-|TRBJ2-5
CASQGQGGKTQYF
TGTGCCAGCCAAGGCCAGGGGGGAAAGACCCAGTACTTC
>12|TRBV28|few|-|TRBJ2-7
CASSTPDYEQYF
TGTGCCAGCAGTACCCCAGACTACGAGCAGTACTTC
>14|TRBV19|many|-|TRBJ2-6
CATGHNSGANVLTF
TGTGCCACCGGACACAACTCTGGGGCCAACGTCCTGACTTTC
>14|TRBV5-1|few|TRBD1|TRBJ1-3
CASSPGQGGNTIYF
TGCGCCAGCAGCCCGGGACAGGGAGGAAACACCATATATTTT
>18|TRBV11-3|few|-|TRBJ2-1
CASSLGRSGYSSYNEQFF
TGTGCCAGCAGCTTAGGTAGGAGCGGGTATAGCTCCTACAATGAGCAGTTCTTC
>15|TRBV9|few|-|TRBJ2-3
CASSVQGLGTDTQYF
TGTGCCAGCAGCGTACAGGGGCTTGGCACAGATACGCAGTATTTT
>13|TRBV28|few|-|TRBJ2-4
CASISGAKNIQYF
TGTGCCAGCATCTCAGGCGCCAAAAACATTCAGTACTTC
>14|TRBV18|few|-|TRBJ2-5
CASSPTGDLETQYF
TGTGCCAGCTCACCTACAGGGGACTTGGAGACCCAGTACTTC
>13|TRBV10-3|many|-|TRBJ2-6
CATLASGANVLTF
TGTGCCACTCTCGCGTCTGGGGCCAACGTCCTGACTTTC
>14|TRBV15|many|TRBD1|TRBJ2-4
CATSSGQGVRSQYF
TGTGCCACCAGCAGTGGACAGGGAGTCCGGTCTCAGTACTTC
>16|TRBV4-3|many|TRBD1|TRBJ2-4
CASSQGQGAAKNIQYF
TGCGCCAGCAGCCAAGGACAGGGGGCAGCCAAAAACATTCAGTACTTC
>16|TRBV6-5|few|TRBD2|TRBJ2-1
CASSYSFTSGTVKQFF
TGTGCCAGCAGTTACTCGTTTACTAGCGGGACTGTGAAGCAGTTCTTC
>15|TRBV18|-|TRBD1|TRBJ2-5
CASSPGDRGRETQYF
TGTGCCAGCTCACCAGGGGACAGGGGGAGAGAGACCCAGTACTTC
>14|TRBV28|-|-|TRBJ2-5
CASSFSSAQETQYF
TGTGCCAGCAGTTTCTCTAGCGCACAAGAGACCCAGTACTTC
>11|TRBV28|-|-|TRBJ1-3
CASSHRVSIYF
TGTGCCAGCAGCCATCGCGTCTCCATATATTTT
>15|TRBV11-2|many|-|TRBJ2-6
CASSLQYSGANVLTF
TGTGCCAGCAGCCTACAGTACTCTGGGGCCAACGTCCTGACTTTC
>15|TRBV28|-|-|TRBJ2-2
CASSLGALNTGELFF
TGTGCCAGCAGTTTAGGGGCGTTGAACACCGGGGAGCTGTTTTTT
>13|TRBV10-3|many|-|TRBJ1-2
CAVALDGQRGYTF
TGTGCCGTGGCTTTGGACGGACAGCGGGGCTACACCTTC
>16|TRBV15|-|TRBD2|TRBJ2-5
CATSRDRLAGRETQYF
TGTGCCACCAGCAGAGATCGACTAGCGGGTCGGGAGACCCAGTACTTC
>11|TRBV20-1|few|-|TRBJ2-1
CSASPYNEQFF
TGCAGTGCTAGTCCTTACAATGAGCAGTTCTTC
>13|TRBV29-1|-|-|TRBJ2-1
CSVDRVGYNEQFF
TGCAGCGTTGACAGGGTGGGGTACAATGAGCAGTTCTTC
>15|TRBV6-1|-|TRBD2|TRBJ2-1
CASSERTSGNNEQFF
TGTGCCAGCAGTGAAAGGACTAGCGGGAACAATGAGCAGTTCTTC
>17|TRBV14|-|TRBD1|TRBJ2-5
CASSPLPGQGAEETQYF
TGTGCCAGCAGCCCCCTACCGGGACAGGGGGCTGAAGAGACCCAGTACTTC
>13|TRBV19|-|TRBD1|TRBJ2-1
CASSIQGANEQFF
TGTGCCAGTTCAATACAGGGGGCGAATGAGCAGTTCTTC
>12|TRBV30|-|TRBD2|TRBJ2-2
CAWGTSHRELFF
TGTGCCTGGGGGACTAGTCACAGGGAGCTGTTTTTT
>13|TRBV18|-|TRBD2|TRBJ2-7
CASGTSGKYEQYF
TGTGCCAGCGGGACTAGCGGGAAATACGAGCAGTACTTC
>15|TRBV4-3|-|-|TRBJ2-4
CASSQDQNRLNIQYF
TGCGCCAGCAGCCAAGATCAGAACAGGTTAAACATTCAGTACTTC
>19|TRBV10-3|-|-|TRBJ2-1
CAISESEGKGRSSYNEQFF
TGTGCCATCAGTGAGTCTGAGGGTAAAGGCAGAAGCTCCTACAATGAGCAGTTCTTC
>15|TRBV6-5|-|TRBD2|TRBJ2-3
CASSRTSGFTDTQYF
TGTGCCAGCAGTCGGACTAGCGGGTTCACAGATACGCAGTATTTT
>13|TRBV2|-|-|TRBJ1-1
CATEATANTEAFF
TGTGCCACTGAGGCGACAGCGAACACTGAAGCTTTCTTT
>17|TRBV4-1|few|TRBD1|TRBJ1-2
CASSQSGQGFANYGYTF
TGCGCCAGCAGCCAGTCGGGACAGGGGTTCGCTAACTATGGCTACACCTTC